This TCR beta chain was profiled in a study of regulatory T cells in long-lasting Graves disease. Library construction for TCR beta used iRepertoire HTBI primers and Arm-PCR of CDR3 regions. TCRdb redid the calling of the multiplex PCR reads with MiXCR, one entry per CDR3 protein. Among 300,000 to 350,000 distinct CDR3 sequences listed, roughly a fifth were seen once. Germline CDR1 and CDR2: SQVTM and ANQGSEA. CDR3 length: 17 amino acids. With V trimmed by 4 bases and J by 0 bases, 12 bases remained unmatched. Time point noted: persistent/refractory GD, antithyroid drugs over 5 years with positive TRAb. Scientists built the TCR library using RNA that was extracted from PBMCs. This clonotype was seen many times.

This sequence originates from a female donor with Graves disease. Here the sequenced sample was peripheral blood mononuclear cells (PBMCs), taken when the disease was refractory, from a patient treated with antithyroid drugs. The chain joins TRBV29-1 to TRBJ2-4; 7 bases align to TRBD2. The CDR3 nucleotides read TGCAGCGTTGTAGCAGGGACTACCTCTCTAGCCAAAAACATTCAGTACTTC. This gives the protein CSVVAGTTSLAKNIQYF.